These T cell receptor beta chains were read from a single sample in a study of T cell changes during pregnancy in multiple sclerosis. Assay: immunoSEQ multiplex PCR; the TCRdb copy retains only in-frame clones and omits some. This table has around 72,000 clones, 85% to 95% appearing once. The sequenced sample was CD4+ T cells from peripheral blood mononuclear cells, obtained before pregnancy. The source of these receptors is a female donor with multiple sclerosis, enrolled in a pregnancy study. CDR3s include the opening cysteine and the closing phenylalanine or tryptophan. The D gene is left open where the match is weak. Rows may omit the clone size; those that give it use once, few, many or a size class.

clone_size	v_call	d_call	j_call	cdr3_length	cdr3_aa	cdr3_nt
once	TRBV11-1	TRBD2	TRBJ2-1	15	CASSLAEGSGRKQFF	TGTGCCAGCAGCTTAGCGGAGGGTAGCGGGAGGAAGCAGTTCTTC
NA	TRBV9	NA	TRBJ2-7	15	CASSVDDGPSYEQYF	TGTGCCAGCAGCGTAGATGATGGGCCCTCCTACGAGCAGTACTTC
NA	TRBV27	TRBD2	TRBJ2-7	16	CASSQSSGRQFYEQYF	TGTGCCAGCAGTCAGTCTAGCGGGCGTCAATTCTACGAGCAGTACTTC
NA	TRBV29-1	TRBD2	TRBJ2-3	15	CSVEGAGGPSDTQYF	TGCAGCGTTGAAGGGGCGGGAGGGCCCTCAGATACGCAGTATTTT
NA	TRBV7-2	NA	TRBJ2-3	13	CASSLESRDTQYF	TGTGCCAGCAGCTTAGAATCTAGAGATACGCAGTATTTT
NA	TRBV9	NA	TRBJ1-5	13	CASSVGVNQPQHF	TGTGCCAGCAGCGTAGGAGTTAATCAGCCCCAGCATTTT
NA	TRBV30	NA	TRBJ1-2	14	CAWSHDVESFGYTF	TGTGCCTGGAGTCACGACGTGGAGAGTTTTGGCTACACCTTC
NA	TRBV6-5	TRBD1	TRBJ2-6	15	CASSYYGGQPNVLTF	TGTGCCAGCAGTTACTATGGGGGACAGCCCAACGTCCTGACTTTC
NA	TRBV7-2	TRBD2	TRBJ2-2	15	CASSFLAEKTGELFF	TGTGCCAGCAGCTTCCTAGCGGAGAAAACCGGGGAGCTGTTTTTT
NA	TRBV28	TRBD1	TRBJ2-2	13	CASRTGNTGELFF	TGTGCCAGCCGGACAGGGAACACCGGGGAGCTGTTTTTT
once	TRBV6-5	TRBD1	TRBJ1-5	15	CASSGTGTGDQPQHF	TGTGCCAGCAGCGGGACCGGGACAGGGGATCAGCCCCAGCATTTT
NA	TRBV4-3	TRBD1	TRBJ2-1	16	CASSQETGRTYNEQFF	TGCGCCAGCAGCCAAGAGACAGGGCGAACCTACAATGAGCAGTTCTTC
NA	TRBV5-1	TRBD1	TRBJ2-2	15	CASSPRTGPTGELFF	TGCGCCAGCAGCCCTCGGACAGGGCCCACCGGGGAGCTGTTTTTT
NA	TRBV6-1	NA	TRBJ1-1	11	CASFRGAEAFF	TGTGCCAGTTTCAGGGGCGCTGAAGCTTTCTTT
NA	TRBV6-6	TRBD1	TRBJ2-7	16	CASSYPGTGATYEQYF	TGTGCCAGCAGTTATCCCGGGACAGGGGCAACCTACGAGCAGTACTTC
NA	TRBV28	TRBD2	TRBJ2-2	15	CASSLAGVPTGELFF	TGTGCCAGCAGTTTAGCGGGGGTACCCACCGGGGAGCTGTTTTTT
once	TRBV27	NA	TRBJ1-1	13	CASTALSPGAAFF	TGTGCCAGCACTGCTTTGAGCCCAGGTGCGGCTTTCTTT
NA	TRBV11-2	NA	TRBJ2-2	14	CASSLQGNTGELFF	TGTGCCAGCAGCTTACAGGGGAACACCGGGGAGCTGTTTTTT
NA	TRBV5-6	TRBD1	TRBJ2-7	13	CASSGQGRHEQYF	TGTGCCAGCAGTGGACAGGGGAGGCACGAGCAGTACTTC
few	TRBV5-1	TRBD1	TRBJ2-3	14	CASSPDRASVGGYF	TGCGCCAGCAGCCCAGACAGGGCATCCGTAGGGGGGTATTTT
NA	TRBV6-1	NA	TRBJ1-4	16	CASSEALMGFNEKLFF	TGTGCCAGCAGTGAAGCGCTGATGGGCTTTAATGAAAAACTGTTTTTT
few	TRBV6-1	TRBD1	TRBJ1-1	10	CASSERGTGF	TGTGCCAGCAGTGAACGCGGGACAGGGTTT
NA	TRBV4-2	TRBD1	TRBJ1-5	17	CASSQGPRGGVNQPQHF	TGTGCCAGCAGCCAAGGTCCGAGAGGGGGCGTCAATCAGCCCCAGCATTTT
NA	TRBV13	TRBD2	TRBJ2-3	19	CAIRKSGGPITNRRDTQYF	TGTGCCATCAGAAAGTCGGGGGGGCCGATTACCAACCGAAGGGATACGCAGTATTTT
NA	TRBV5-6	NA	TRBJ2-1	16	CASSLYRSGTQDEQFF	TGTGCCAGCAGCTTGTATAGGTCAGGGACTCAGGATGAGCAGTTCTTC
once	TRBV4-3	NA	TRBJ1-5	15	CASSQDQAGDRPQHF	TGCGCCAGCAGCCAAGATCAGGCGGGGGATCGGCCCCAGCATTTT
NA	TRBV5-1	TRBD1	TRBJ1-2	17	CASSWTTGTGALLGYTF	TGCGCCAGCAGCTGGACAACCGGGACAGGGGCGCTCCTCGGCTACACCTTC
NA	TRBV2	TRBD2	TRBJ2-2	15	CASRQTSGGTGELFF	TGTGCCAGCAGGCAGACTAGCGGGGGAACCGGGGAGCTGTTTTTT
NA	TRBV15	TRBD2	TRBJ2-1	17	CATSRHALAGGGYEQFF	TGTGCCACCAGCAGGCACGCACTAGCGGGAGGTGGATATGAGCAGTTCTTC
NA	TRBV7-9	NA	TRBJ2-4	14	CASSFGTRQDIQYF	TGTGCCAGCAGCTTTGGGACTCGACAAGACATTCAGTACTTC
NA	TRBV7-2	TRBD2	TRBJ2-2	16	CASSLALAANTGELFF	TGTGCCAGCAGCTTAGCCCTAGCGGCGAACACCGGGGAGCTGTTTTTT
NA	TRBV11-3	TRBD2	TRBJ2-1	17	CASSPLLGGGAYNEQFF	TGTGCCAGCAGCCCTTTGTTGGGGGGGGGAGCCTACAATGAGCAGTTCTTC